This is a list of T cell receptor beta chains from one sample in a study of early T cells in non-severe SARS-CoV-2 infection. TCRdb reprocessed the 5' RACE reads via MiXCR and lists one record per CDR3 protein. The sample carries around 67,000 distinct CDR3 sequences, 12% recorded once. Sample: whole blood. All receptors derive from an adult who was a healthcare worker with PCR-confirmed SARS-CoV-2 infection or an uninfected control (not recorded which). The CDR3 runs from the conserved cysteine through the conserved F or W. The D gene is left open where the match is weak. Where a row states a size, it is once, few, many or the class of an expanded clone; other rows omit it.

j_call: TRBJ1-6; d_call: NA; clone_size: NA; v_call: TRBV2; cdr3_aa: CASRAGTSSPLHF; cdr3_nt: TGTGCCAGCAGAGCCGGGACGTCGTCACCCCTCCACTTT
j_call: TRBJ1-2; d_call: NA; clone_size: many; v_call: TRBV5-1; cdr3_aa: CASSLDPGNYGYTF; cdr3_nt: TGCGCCAGCAGCTTGGATCCAGGAAACTATGGCTACACCTTC
j_call: TRBJ1-5; d_call: NA; clone_size: NA; v_call: TRBV20-1; cdr3_aa: CSARGQPNQPQHF; cdr3_nt: TGCAGTGCTAGAGGACAGCCCAATCAGCCCCAGCATTTT
j_call: TRBJ1-1; d_call: NA; clone_size: NA; v_call: TRBV6-6; cdr3_aa: CASSFPGAQMNTEAFF; cdr3_nt: TGTGCCAGCAGTTTCCCCGGGGCTCAAATGAACACTGAAGCTTTCTTT
j_call: TRBJ2-7; d_call: NA; clone_size: NA; v_call: TRBV29-1; cdr3_aa: CSVSDSWYEQYF; cdr3_nt: TGCAGCGTGTCAGATAGTTGGTACGAGCAGTACTTC
j_call: TRBJ1-2; d_call: NA; clone_size: many; v_call: TRBV28; cdr3_aa: CASSSDYGYTF; cdr3_nt: TGTGCCAGCAGTTCCGACTATGGCTACACCTTC
j_call: TRBJ2-2; d_call: TRBD1; clone_size: many; v_call: TRBV11-2; cdr3_aa: CASSLITGDGGAGELFF; cdr3_nt: TGTGCCAGCAGCTTAATCACAGGGGACGGAGGTGCCGGGGAGCTGTTTTTT
j_call: TRBJ1-3; d_call: NA; clone_size: many; v_call: TRBV7-2; cdr3_aa: CASSLASAGDGNTIYF; cdr3_nt: TGTGCCAGCAGCCTAGCCTCAGCGGGAGATGGAAACACCATATATTTT
j_call: TRBJ2-2; d_call: NA; clone_size: many; v_call: TRBV11-2; cdr3_aa: CASSSIRSHTGELFF; cdr3_nt: TGTGCCAGCAGCTCGATCCGTTCCCACACCGGGGAGCTGTTTTTT
j_call: TRBJ2-3; d_call: TRBD2; clone_size: many; v_call: TRBV7-2; cdr3_aa: CASSPTSGVTDTQYF; cdr3_nt: TGTGCCAGCAGCCCTACTAGCGGGGTCACAGATACGCAGTATTTT
j_call: TRBJ2-7; d_call: NA; clone_size: many; v_call: TRBV12-3/TRBV12-4; cdr3_aa: CASSGDIDAYEQYF; cdr3_nt: TGTGCCAGCAGTGGTGACATAGACGCCTACGAGCAGTACTTC
j_call: TRBJ1-4; d_call: NA; clone_size: many; v_call: TRBV6-5; cdr3_aa: CASSRDRNEKLFF; cdr3_nt: TGTGCCAGCAGTCGTGACCGCAATGAAAAACTGTTTTTT